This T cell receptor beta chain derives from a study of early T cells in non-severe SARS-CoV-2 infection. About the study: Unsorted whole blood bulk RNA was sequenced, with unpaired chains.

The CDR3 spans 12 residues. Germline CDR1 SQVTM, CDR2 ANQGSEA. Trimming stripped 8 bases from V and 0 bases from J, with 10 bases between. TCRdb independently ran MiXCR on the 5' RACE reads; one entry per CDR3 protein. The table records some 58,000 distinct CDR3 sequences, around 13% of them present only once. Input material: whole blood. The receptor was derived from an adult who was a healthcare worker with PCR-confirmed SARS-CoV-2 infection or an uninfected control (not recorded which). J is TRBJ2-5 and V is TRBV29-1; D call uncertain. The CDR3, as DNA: TGCAGCACTTTATCGTACCAAGAGACCCAGTACTTC. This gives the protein CSTLSYQETQYF.